A single sample is the source of the 20 T cell receptor beta chains below, sequenced in a study of immune cell composition in non-small cell lung cancer. Method: immunoSEQ multiplex PCR; TCRdb's copy keeps in-frame clones and lacks some. The sample has 9,000 to 10,000 clones; almost 70% are singletons. The sample taken for sequencing was lung tumor tissue. The receptors come from a human donor with non-small cell lung cancer.

The rearrangement uses TRBV28 and TRBJ1-5; D is ambiguous. The CDR3 totals 13 residues. Germline V gives CDR1 MDHEN, CDR2 SYDVKM. V was clipped by 4 bases and J by 3 bases, with 7 bases between them. Written as DNA, the CDR3 is TGTGCCAGCAGTTACTCTGCCAATCAGCCCCAGCATTTT. Protein sequence: CASSYSANQPQHF.

This clone appeared a single time. This rearrangement joins TRBV2 to TRBJ1-5; no definite D call. CDR1 SNHLY and CDR2 FYNNEI come from the germline V gene. V was cut by 3 bases and J by 5 bases, with 8 bases left in between. The CDR3 consists of 13 residues. The CDR3 region is CASSDNSYQPQHF. Here the CDR3 DNA reads TGTGCCAGCAGTGATAATAGTTATCAGCCCCAGCATTTT.

J is TRBJ2-4 and V is TRBV15; the D gene is possibly TRBD2 (5 bases). Germline CDR1 is LNHNV and CDR2 is YYDKDF (reference sequence). Trimming removed 0 bases from V and 3 bases from J, with 12 bases in between. The CDR3 totals 16 residues. The CDR3 DNA reads TGTGCCACCAGCAGAGAACTAGGAGCTGACAAAAACATTCAGTACTTC. As protein: CATSRELGADKNIQYF.

This clone is medium-sized (0.01 to 0.1%) in the sample. The rearrangement joins TRBV28 to TRBJ1-6, with 7 nucleotides matching TRBD1. The V segment lost 6 bases and the J segment 9 bases; nucleotides outside the gene matches: 11. Per germline, CDR1 MDHEN and CDR2 SYDVKM. The CDR3 loop spans 15 amino acids. The DNA for the CDR3 is TGTGCCAGCAGAGCATTAGGGACAGTGAGTTCACCCCTCCACTTT. Encoded protein: CASRALGTVSSPLHF.

The gene calls are TRBV6-6 and TRBJ2-5; D not resolved. Germline V gene data show CDR1 as MNHNY and CDR2 as SVGAGI (reference sequence). CDR3 length: 15 residues. Trimming pared 3 bases from V and 2 bases from J, leaving 13 bases between. The CDR3 loop is CASSYLGLGQETQYF. The DNA of the CDR3 is TGTGCCAGCAGTTATCTAGGGCTCGGACAAGAGACCCAGTACTTC.

The gene calls are TRBV19 and TRBJ2-7, with D possibly matching TRBD2 (7 bases). The germline V and J ends were trimmed by 5 bases and 3 bases, with 17 bases remaining between them. CDR1 and CDR2 (germline): LNHDA, SQIVND (reference sequence). The CDR3 is made up of 15 amino acids. CDR3 DNA sequence: TGTGCCAGTAGTCGTTCGGGCGGGGGCGACTACGAGCAGTACTTC. Translated, it gives CASSRSGGGDYEQYF. Full variable domain (missing parts from reference TRBV19 and TRBJ2-7): DGGITQSPKYLFRKEGQNVTLSCEQNLNHDAMYWYRQDPGQGLRLIYYSQIVNDFQKGDIAEGYSVSREKKESFPLTVTSAQKNPTAFYLCASSRSGGGDYEQYFGPGTRLTVT.

This chain uses TRBV7-2 with TRBJ2-3, with D possibly matching TRBD2 (5 bases). Trimming removed 1 base at V and 4 bases at J, with 9 bases between. The CDR3 is 14 residues long. Germline V CDR1 and CDR2: SGHTA, FQGNSA. The CDR3 coding sequence is TGTGCCAGCAGCTTAGGTACCGGGGCAGATACGCAGTATTTT. This translates into CASSLGTGADTQYF. The variable domain in full, completed from reference TRBV7-2 and TRBJ2-3, reads GAGVSQSPSNKVTEKGKDVELRCDPISGHTALYWYRQSLGQGLEFLIYFQGNSAPDKSGLPSDRFSAERTGGSVSTLTIQRTQQEDSAVYLCASSLGTGADTQYFGPGTRLTVL.

This rearrangement joins TRBV7-9 to TRBJ1-2, with D possibly TRBD1 on 6 matching bases. The CDR3 sequence is 13 residues long. V dropped 1 base and J dropped 8 bases, with 11 bases sitting between them. Germline CDR1 and CDR2: SEHNR and FQNEAQ (reference sequence). CDR3 sequence reads: CASSLEQGLGYTF. CDR3 bases: TGTGCCAGCAGCTTAGAACAGGGTCTGGGCTACACCTTC.

The chain carries TRBV7-2 and TRBJ2-3; the D is unclear. The CDR3 has 13 amino acids. Trimming removed 5 bases at V and 0 bases at J, with 6 bases between. The V gene's germline CDR1 is SGHTA and CDR2 FQGNSA. This CDR3 reads CASSDGSTDTQYF. CDR3 in DNA: TGTGCCAGCAGCGATGGGAGCACAGATACGCAGTATTTT.

The chain has TRBV4-3 and TRBJ2-1; D may be TRBD2 (6 bases). The germline V gene has CDR1 LGHNA and CDR2 YSLEER. This CDR3 is 15 amino acids long. The ends were cut back, 0 bases at V and 9 bases at J, with 15 bases in the middle. The CDR3 loop is CASSQDSSLALEQFF. CDR3 DNA sequence: TGCGCCAGCAGCCAAGATTCATCACTAGCCCTTGAGCAGTTCTTC.

In DNA, the CDR3 is TGTGCCAGCAGCGTAGTGGGGGGCCGAAACACCGGGGAGCTGTTTTTT. This translates into CASSVVGGRNTGELFF. The V gene is TRBV9, the J gene TRBJ2-2; D may be TRBD1 or TRBD2 (6 bases each). The CDR3 consists of 16 residues. V was clipped by 0 bases and J by 2 bases, with 11 bases between them. The germline gives CDR1 SGDLS, CDR2 YYNGEE.

The rearrangement links TRBV5-4 to TRBJ2-3; no definite D call. Per germline, CDR1 SGHNT and CDR2 YYREEE (reference sequence). Trimming removed 3 bases at V and 0 bases at J, with 14 bases between. There are 16 residues in the CDR3. Here the CDR3 reads CASSSGDSWSTDTQYF. The CDR3 DNA reads as TGTGCCAGCAGCTCCGGAGACTCGTGGAGCACAGATACGCAGTATTTT.

This clone has just a few counts. The same CDR3 also results from other DNA sequences found in this sample. The genes are TRBV4-1 and TRBJ1-2, with 9 bases identical to TRBD1. The CDR3 has 15 amino acids. CDR1 is MGHRA and CDR2 is YSYEKL in the germline V gene. The junction had 1 base not matched to a gene; V was cut back by 0 bases and J by 2 bases. The CDR3 region is CASSQEGQGNYGYTF. The DNA for the CDR3 is TGCGCCAGCAGCCAAGAGGGACAGGGAAACTATGGCTACACCTTC.

This chain links TRBV19 with TRBJ2-7; possibly TRBD2 for D (5 bases). V was clipped by 0 bases and J by 1 base, with 19 bases between them. This CDR3 region has 18 residues. CDR1 is LNHDA and CDR2 is SQIVND in the germline V gene (reference sequence). The CDR3 DNA reads TGTGCCAGTAGTATAGAGAGAGGAGGCTTACCCCATTCCTACGAGCAGTACTTC. Amino acid sequence: CASSIERGGLPHSYEQYF.

This chain connects TRBV2 to TRBJ1-1; 8 bases are shared with TRBD1. The CDR3 consists of 15 residues. Per the germline V gene, CDR1 is SNHLY and CDR2 is FYNNEI. The trim removed 5 bases at V and 0 bases at J, leaving 5 bases unmatched. CDR3 DNA sequence: TGTGCCAGCAGTCTCCGGACAGGGATGAACACTGAAGCTTTCTTT. Protein product: CASSLRTGMNTEAFF. Drawing the rest from reference TRBV2 and TRBJ1-1, the complete variable domain is EPEVTQTPSHQVTQMGQEVILRCVPISNHLYFYWYRQILGQKVEFLVSFYNNEISEKSEIFDDQFSVERPDGSNFTLKIRSTKLEDSAMYFCASSLRTGMNTEAFFGQGTRLTVV.

The V gene is TRBV7-2, the J gene TRBJ1-4; D is unresolved. Germline V gene data show CDR1 as SGHTA and CDR2 as FQGNSA. V was clipped by 5 bases and J by 5 bases, with 6 bases between them. This CDR3 comprises 12 residues. The CDR3 protein is CASSRPNEKLFF. The CDR3 DNA sequence: TGTGCCAGCAGCCGCCCGAATGAAAAACTGTTTTTT.

The chain has TRBV2 and TRBJ2-5; unclear D gene. CDR1 is SNHLY and CDR2 is FYNNEI in the germline V gene. There are 15 residues in the CDR3. V shed 4 bases and J shed 0 bases, with 12 bases lying between them. CDR3 sequence (DNA): TGTGCCAGCAGTGCTTCCGACTCGTACCAAGAGACCCAGTACTTC. It codes for CASSASDSYQETQYF. Full variable domain (remainder filled in from reference TRBV2 and TRBJ2-5): EPEVTQTPSHQVTQMGQEVILRCVPISNHLYFYWYRQILGQKVEFLVSFYNNEISEKSEIFDDQFSVERPDGSNFTLKIRSTKLEDSAMYFCASSASDSYQETQYFGPGTRLLVL.

This clone was recorded a few times. The J gene is TRBJ1-6, the V gene TRBV10-3; the match to TRBD1 covers 10 bases. This CDR3 spans 13 amino acids. Looked up from germline, CDR1 is ENHRY and CDR2 is SYGVKD. J was trimmed by 10 bases and V by 8 bases; bases with no gene match: 5. In nucleotides, the CDR3 is TGTGCCATCGGCGACAGGGGGCTCTCACCCCTCCACTTT. Amino acids: CAIGDRGLSPLHF.

V and J are TRBV11-1 and TRBJ1-4, with D possibly TRBD1 on 6 matching bases. Trimming took 5 bases from V and 5 from J, leaving 12 bases between them. The CDR3 has 14 residues. The germline CDR1 and CDR2 sequences are SGHAT and FQDESV (reference sequence). CDR3 coding DNA: TGTGCCAGCAGCCCGGGGGCAGCGAATGAAAAACTGTTTTTT. Its translation: CASSPGAANEKLFF.

The chain has TRBV19 and TRBJ2-7; 9 bases match TRBD1. CDR3 length: 15 residues. Losses at the gene ends were 3 bases for V and 1 base for J; bases not matched to a gene: 4. Germline assignment: CDR1 LNHDA and CDR2 SQIVND (reference sequence). In DNA, the CDR3 is TGTGCCAGTAGTATTCAGGACAGGGGATCCTACGAGCAGTACTTC. Translation gives CASSIQDRGSYEQYF.